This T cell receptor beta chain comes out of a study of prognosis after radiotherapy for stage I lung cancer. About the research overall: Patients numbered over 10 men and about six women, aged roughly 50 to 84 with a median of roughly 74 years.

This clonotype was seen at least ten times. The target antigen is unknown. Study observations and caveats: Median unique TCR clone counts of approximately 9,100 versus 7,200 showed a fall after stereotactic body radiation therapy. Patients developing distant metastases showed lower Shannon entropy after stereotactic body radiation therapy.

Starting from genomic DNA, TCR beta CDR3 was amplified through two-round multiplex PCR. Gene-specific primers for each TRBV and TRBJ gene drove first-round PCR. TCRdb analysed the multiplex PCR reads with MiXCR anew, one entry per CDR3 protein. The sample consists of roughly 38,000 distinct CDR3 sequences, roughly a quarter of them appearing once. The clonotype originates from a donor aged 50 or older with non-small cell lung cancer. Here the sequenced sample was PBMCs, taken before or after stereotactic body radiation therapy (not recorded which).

CDR3 nucleotide sequence: TGTGCCACCAGCAGATTTCTGAACTACGAGCAGTACTTC. Protein sequence: CATSRFLNYEQYF. This chain links TRBV15 with TRBJ2-7; D is unresolved. The CDR3 consists of 13 residues. Trimming removed 2 bases at V and 3 bases at J, with 8 bases between. Germline V gene lookup returns CDR1 LNHNV and CDR2 YYDKDF (reference sequence).